This TCR beta chain was identified during a study of OX40 agonist ivuxolimab in advanced cancers. Study as a whole: Treatment of patients was with ivuxolimab, an agonistic anti-OX40 (CD134) antibody. Study findings and constraints: Partly responding patients at 0.1-3.0 mg/kg showed some of the smallest clonal expansion. Part of the nonresponder group also had normalized T-cell clonal expansion that was low. Antigen specificity was not determined for the expanded peripheral T cells.

For this clone: Its antigen is not known.

The germline CDR1 and CDR2 sequences are MNHEY and SMNVEV (reference sequence). This CDR3 region has 17 residues. V gave up 2 bases and J gave up 7 bases, with 24 bases separating them. Using immunoSEQ multiplex PCR, the repertoire was profiled, and TCRdb retains in-frame clones only, with some absent. The sample lists some 50,000 clones, around four fifths occurring once. The receptor was derived from an adult with an advanced solid tumor such as melanoma, head and neck, liver or kidney cancer. The input for sequencing was CD4+ or CD8+ T cells sorted from blood, taken in a trial of the OX40 agonist ivuxolimab. The rearrangement joins TRBV27 to TRBJ2-7; TRBD2 is a possible D gene (6 bases). CDR3 sequence (DNA): TGTGCCAGCAGTTTAGGAAGGAGGGCAGGCGGTCAGGAGGAGCAGTACTTC. Amino acids: CASSLGRRAGGQEEQYF.